These 25 T cell receptor beta chains were all obtained from the same sample, sequenced in a study of cytomegalovirus exposure and HLA in healthy donors. PCR amplification relied on 60 Vbeta primers (plus 13 Jbeta primers). Assay used: immunoSEQ multiplex PCR; TCRdb lists only in-frame clones, some missing. The table records about 150,000 clones, approximately 72% of them present only once. The specimen was PBMCs. The receptors derive from a man aged 18 to 35 in good health and CMV-seronegative.

This chain links TRBV28 with TRBJ1-2; D remains ambiguous. CDR1 is MDHEN, CDR2 SYDVKM, per germline. The CDR3 is made up of 14 amino acids. V was pared by 5 bases and J by 4 bases, with 14 bases between. In DNA form, the CDR3 reads TGTGCCAGCAGTCTTGAGGACGGGAGCTATGGCTACACCTTC. Translation gives CASSLEDGSYGYTF.

The CDR3, as DNA: TGTGCCAGCTCACCAGGGGACAGGACCCACACTGAAGCTTTCTTT. Amino acids: CASSPGDRTHTEAFF. V and J are TRBV18 and TRBJ1-1; 8 bases line up with TRBD1. This CDR3 is built from 15 residues. Germline CDR1 reads KGHSH; CDR2 reads LQKENI. V trimming: 2 bases; J trimming: 3 bases; junction bases outside the gene matches: 5.

The chain is built from TRBV7-9 and TRBJ1-1; D remains ambiguous. The CDR3 has 15 amino acids. Germline V gives CDR1 SEHNR, CDR2 FQNEAQ (reference sequence). V gave up 2 bases and J gave up 0 bases, with 10 bases separating them. CDR3 region: CASSLPVGVNTEAFF. CDR3 DNA: TGTGCCAGCAGCTTACCAGTTGGAGTGAACACTGAAGCTTTCTTT. Full variable domain (remainder filled in from reference TRBV7-9 and TRBJ1-1): DTGVSQNPRHKITKRGQNVTFRCDPISEHNRLYWYRQTLGQGPEFLTYFQNEAQLEKSRLLSDRFSAERPKGSFSTLEIQRTEQGDSAMYLCASSLPVGVNTEAFFGQGTRLTVV.

This sequence joins TRBV28 and TRBJ2-7, with D tentatively TRBD1 (6 bases). This CDR3 region has 16 residues. V gave up 5 bases and J gave up 2 bases, with 19 bases separating them. Germline V gene sequence: CDR1 MDHEN, CDR2 SYDVKM. The CDR3 protein is CASSGNRAPRPYEQYV. CDR3 nucleotides: TGTGCCAGCAGTGGGAACAGGGCACCCAGGCCCTACGAGCAGTACGTC.

The sample holds a few counts of this clone. CDR3 amino acids: CASRTGNQPQHF. In nucleotides, the CDR3 is TGTGCCAGCCGGACAGGCAATCAGCCCCAGCATTTT. This chain uses TRBV27 with TRBJ1-5; D is perhaps TRBD1 (6 bases). The V end lost 8 bases, the J end lost 2 bases, and 7 bases lay between the germline ends. CDR1 and CDR2 from the germline V gene are MNHEY and SMNVEV (reference sequence). The CDR3 consists of 12 residues.

This clone was counted only a few times. The gene calls are TRBV19 and TRBJ2-1, with 9 bases fitting TRBD2. The CDR3 runs to 15 residues. V gave up 5 bases and J gave up 7 bases; unmatched junction bases: 9. Per germline, CDR1 LNHDA and CDR2 SQIVND (reference sequence). CDR3 bases: TGTGCCAGTAGTGTATTTAGCGGGGGCGTGAATGAGCAGTTCTTC. This translates into CASSVFSGGVNEQFF.

The V and J genes are TRBV27 and TRBJ2-5; 7 nucleotides agree with TRBD1. Losses at the gene ends were 2 bases for V and 7 bases for J; bases not matched to a gene: 1. CDR3 size: 12 residues. CDR1 is MNHEY, CDR2 SMNVEV, per germline (reference sequence). Written as DNA, the CDR3 is TGTGCCAGCAGTTTAGACAGGGTGACCCAGTACTTC. It translates to CASSLDRVTQYF.

The chain links TRBV18 to TRBJ2-7; 8 positions match TRBD1. The CDR3 covers 11 residues. V shed 6 bases and J 10 bases; nucleotides not matched to a gene: 5. The germline V gene has CDR1 KGHSH and CDR2 LQKENI. In DNA form, the CDR3 reads TGTGCCAGCTCGTCTGACAGGGGACAGTACTTC. It encodes CASSSDRGQYF.

This chain uses TRBV5-1 with TRBJ1-1; D is perhaps TRBD1 (5 bases). This CDR3 has 14 residues. CDR1 is SGHRS, CDR2 YFSETQ, per germline. Trimming stripped 3 bases from V and 5 bases from J, with 14 bases between. CDR3 in amino acids: CASSWSGSGTEAFF. The CDR3 DNA follows: TGCGCCAGCAGCTGGAGCGGGTCAGGGACTGAAGCTTTCTTT.

This clone was recorded only once. The chain recombines TRBV6-5 with TRBJ1-2; TRBD1 might be the D (6 bases). Trimming stripped 0 bases from V and 8 bases from J, with 13 bases between. The CDR3 has 14 residues. Germline V gives CDR1 MNHEY, CDR2 SVGAGI. The CDR3, as DNA: TGTGCCAGCAGTTACTCGTTGGACAGCCGGGGCTACACCTTC. Translated: CASSYSLDSRGYTF.

This rearrangement joins TRBV6-1 to TRBJ2-7; a weak D match, TRBD1 (5 bases). CDR3 size: 14 residues. In germline, CDR1 is MNHNS, CDR2 SASEGT. The V and J ends lost 6 bases and 1 base respectively, with 13 bases between them. The CDR3 reads CASSFLGESYEQYF. CDR3 sequence (DNA): TGTGCCAGCAGCTTCTTAGGGGAATCCTACGAGCAGTACTTC.

The chain carries TRBV19 and TRBJ2-2; TRBD1 is a possible D gene (8 bases). Germline assignment: CDR1 LNHDA and CDR2 SQIVND (reference sequence). This CDR3 comprises 17 residues. Deletions cut 4 bases from V and 5 bases from J, with 20 bases between. CDR3 loop: CASSTQLTGEGTGELFF. CDR3 sequence (DNA): TGTGCCAGTAGTACCCAACTGACAGGGGAGGGTACCGGGGAGCTGTTTTTT.

J is TRBJ2-7 and V is TRBV5-4; 9 bases are shared with TRBD2. The CDR3 is made up of 16 amino acids. Germline assignment: CDR1 SGHNT and CDR2 YYREEE (reference sequence). V gave up 0 bases and J gave up 3 bases; unmatched junction bases: 7. The CDR3 nucleotides read TGTGCCAGCAGCTTGGAGCGGGGGGAACCGAACTACGAGCAGTACGTC. Its protein product is CASSLERGEPNYEQYV.

This rearrangement joins TRBV6-5 to TRBJ2-2; TRBD1 matches at 8 bases. Germline V gene lookup returns CDR1 MNHEY and CDR2 SVGAGI. The V and J ends lost 4 bases and 4 bases, in that order; junction bases with no gene match: 5. The CDR3 has 15 amino acids. CDR3 protein: CASSLQGVSTGELFF. As DNA, the CDR3 is TGTGCCAGCAGTTTACAGGGGGTGAGCACCGGGGAGCTGTTTTTT.

This chain links TRBV9 with TRBJ1-2; 7 nucleotides agree with TRBD1. This CDR3 region has 15 residues. The junction had 8 bases not matched to a gene; V was cut back by 3 bases and J by 3 bases. Per germline, CDR1 SGDLS and CDR2 YYNGEE. This CDR3 reads CASSARLTGYYGYTF. The CDR3 nucleotides are TGTGCCAGCAGCGCGCGCCTGACAGGGTACTATGGCTACACCTTC. Using reference TRBV9 and TRBJ1-2 for the parts outside the CDR3, the full variable domain is DSGVTQTPKHLITATGQRVTLRCSPRSGDLSVYWYQQSLDQGLQFLIQYYNGEERAKGNILERFSAQQFPDLHSELNLSSLELGDSALYFCASSARLTGYYGYTFGSGTRLTVV.

The chain couples TRBV7-3 to TRBJ1-2; 8 bases map to TRBD1. From germline, CDR1 is SGHTA and CDR2 FQGTGA. V gave up 2 bases and J gave up 8 bases; unmatched junction bases: 10. The CDR3 contains 15 residues. The CDR3 sequence: CASSLGQGAPGGYTF. CDR3 nucleotide sequence: TGTGCCAGCAGCTTAGGTCAGGGGGCGCCGGGCGGCTACACCTTC.

This clone was counted once. CDR3 region: CASSSPGVPYEQYF. Written as DNA, the CDR3 is TGTGCCAGCAGCTCCCCGGGGGTCCCCTACGAGCAGTACTTC. The gene calls are TRBV5-4 and TRBJ2-5; a weak D match, TRBD2 (6 bases). The J call is in doubt because the DNA end fits TRBJ2-7 better. This CDR3 comprises 14 residues. The germline V gene encodes CDR1 SGHNT and CDR2 YYREEE (reference sequence).

The genes are TRBV7-3 and TRBJ1-6; tentative D call: TRBD1 (6 bases). Germline V gives CDR1 SGHTA, CDR2 FQGTGA. Trimming took 4 bases from V and 7 from J, leaving 8 bases between them. The CDR3 consists of 13 residues. This CDR3 reads CASSSTGNSPLHF. Written as DNA, the CDR3 is TGTGCCAGCAGCTCTACAGGGAATTCACCCCTCCACTTT.

This clone was observed a few times. The CDR3 DNA sequence: TGTGCCAGCAGTTACCCTGGAGGGACAGATGGCTACACCTTC. Its protein is CASSYPGGTDGYTF. The chain uses TRBV6-5 and TRBJ1-2; 7 bases are a match to TRBD1. V lost 2 bases and J lost 6; bases outside the gene matches: 6. The CDR3 runs to 14 residues. Germline V gene lookup returns CDR1 MNHEY and CDR2 SVGAGI.

This clone was observed a handful of times. The chain has TRBV6-5 and TRBJ2-2, with TRBD1 matching over 8 bases. V was clipped by 7 bases and J by 4 bases; unmatched bases: 8. The CDR3 is 15 residues long. The V gene's germline CDR1 is MNHEY and CDR2 SVGAGI. CDR3 sequence (DNA): TGTGCCAGCACCCGGACAGGGCTGAGCACCGGGGAGCTGTTTTTT. Amino acids: CASTRTGLSTGELFF.

This chain uses TRBV19 with TRBJ2-5; the D gene is possibly TRBD2 (6 bases). Germline loops: CDR1 LNHDA, CDR2 SQIVND (reference sequence). There are 14 residues in the CDR3. Deletions cut 5 bases from V and 5 bases from J, with 15 bases between. The CDR3 loop reads CASSSSDNPETQYF. CDR3 bases: TGTGCCAGTAGTTCTAGCGATAACCCTGAGACCCAGTACTTC. Full variable domain (rest looked up from reference TRBV19 and TRBJ2-5): DGGITQSPKYLFRKEGQNVTLSCEQNLNHDAMYWYRQDPGQGLRLIYYSQIVNDFQKGDIAEGYSVSREKKESFPLTVTSAQKNPTAFYLCASSSSDNPETQYFGPGTRLLVL.

The chain combines TRBV18 with TRBJ2-6; 7 bases agree with TRBD1. CDR1 and CDR2 (germline): KGHSH, LQKENI. This CDR3 is built from 20 residues. J lost 6 bases, V lost 1 base, and 18 bases had no gene match. Here the CDR3 reads CASSPQKTGVIPLVANVLTF. CDR3 nucleotides: TGTGCCAGCTCACCACAAAAAACAGGGGTAATTCCTCTTGTGGCCAACGTCCTGACTTTC. The complete variable domain, with remaining parts taken from reference TRBV18 and TRBJ2-6, reads NAGVMQNPRHLVRRRGQEARLRCSPMKGHSHVYWYRQLPEEGLKFMVYLQKENIIDESGMPKERFSAEFPKEGPSILRIQQVVRGDSAAYFCASSPQKTGVIPLVANVLTFGAGSRLTVL.

The chain is built from TRBV5-1 and TRBJ2-5; D perhaps matches TRBD1 (8 bases). The CDR3 is made up of 15 amino acids. In germline, CDR1 is SGHRS, CDR2 YFSETQ. Trimming stripped 1 base from V and 7 bases from J, with 17 bases between. The CDR3: CASSLFTGGVGTQYF. In DNA form, the CDR3 reads TGCGCCAGCAGCTTGTTCACAGGGGGGGTAGGGACCCAGTACTTC.

The chain employs TRBV6-4 and TRBJ1-4, with D possibly matching TRBD1 (6 bases). V shed 3 bases and J shed 8 bases, with 13 bases lying between them. From germline, CDR1 is MRHNA and CDR2 SNTAGT. The CDR3 spans 14 residues. The CDR3 spells CASSEAGASEKLFF. In DNA form, the CDR3 reads TGTGCCAGCAGTGAGGCGGGGGCCAGCGAAAAACTGTTTTTT.

The gene calls are TRBV28 and TRBJ1-1; the D gene is possibly TRBD1 (5 bases). This CDR3 is 14 amino acids long. Germline V gene lookup returns CDR1 MDHEN and CDR2 SYDVKM. Trimming removed 6 bases from V and 4 bases from J, with 15 bases in between. The CDR3 is CASSPPGGGTEAFF. In DNA form, the CDR3 reads TGTGCCAGCAGCCCTCCGGGGGGGGGCACTGAAGCTTTCTTT.